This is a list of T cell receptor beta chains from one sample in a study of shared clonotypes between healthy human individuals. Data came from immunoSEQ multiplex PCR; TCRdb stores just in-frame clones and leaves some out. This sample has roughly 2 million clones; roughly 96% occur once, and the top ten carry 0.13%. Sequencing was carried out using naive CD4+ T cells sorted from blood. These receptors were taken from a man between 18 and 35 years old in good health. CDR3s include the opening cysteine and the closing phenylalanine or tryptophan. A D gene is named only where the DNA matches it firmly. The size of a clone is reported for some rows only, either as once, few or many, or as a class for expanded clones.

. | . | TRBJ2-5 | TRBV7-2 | TGTGCCAGCACCCAGGGTGAGACCCAGTACTTC | CASTQGETQYF
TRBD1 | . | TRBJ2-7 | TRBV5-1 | TGCGCCAGCAGCTTGCAGGGGGCGTTAGACGAGCAGTACTTC | CASSLQGALDEQYF
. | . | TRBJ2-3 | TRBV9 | TGTGCCAGCAGCCGGCGTACAGATACGCAGTATTTT | CASSRRTDTQYF
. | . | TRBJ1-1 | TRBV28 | TGTGCCAGCAGTTTGCAGGGAGGGAACACTGAAGCTTTCTTT | CASSLQGGNTEAFF
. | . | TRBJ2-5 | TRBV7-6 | TGTGCCAGCAGCTTAGGGAGTATCCAGGCTCAAGAGACCCAGTACTTC | CASSLGSIQAQETQYF
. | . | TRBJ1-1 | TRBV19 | TGTGCCAGTAGTATGGTCGGACCGACGGACACTGAAGCTTTCTTT | CASSMVGPTDTEAFF
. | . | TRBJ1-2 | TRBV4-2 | TGTGCCAGCAGCCAAGGAAGTGGCTCTGGCTACACCTTC | CASSQGSGSGYTF
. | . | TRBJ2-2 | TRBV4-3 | TGCGCCAGCAGCCAAGAAGGGGGGCCGATCACCGGGGAGCTGTTTTTT | CASSQEGGPITGELFF
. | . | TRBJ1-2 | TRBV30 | TGTGCCTGGAGTGCGGTTAACTATGGCTACACCTTC | CAWSAVNYGYTF
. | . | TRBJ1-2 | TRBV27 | TGTGCCAGCAGTTTTTCTTCCGGGGTCGGCTACACCTTC | CASSFSSGVGYTF
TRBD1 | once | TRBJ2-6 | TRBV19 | TGTGCCAGCTTTCCGGGACAGCTCTCTGGGGCCAACGTCCTGACTTTC | CASFPGQLSGANVLTF
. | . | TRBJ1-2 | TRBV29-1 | TGCAGCGTTGGGACAGATGGCTACACCTTC | CSVGTDGYTF
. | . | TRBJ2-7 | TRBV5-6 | TGTGCCAGCCGCCAGGGGGGTCTCTCCTACGAGCAGTACTTC | CASRQGGLSYEQYF
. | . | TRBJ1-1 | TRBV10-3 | TGTGCCATCAGTGAGTATAACACTGAAGCTTTCTTT | CAISEYNTEAFF
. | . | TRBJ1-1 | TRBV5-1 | TGCGCCAGCAGCTTGGATGGCCCAGGGAACACTGAAGCTTTCTTT | CASSLDGPGNTEAFF
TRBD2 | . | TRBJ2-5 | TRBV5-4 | TGTGCCAGCAGCTCCCGGGGACTAGGACAAGAGACCCAGTACTTC | CASSSRGLGQETQYF
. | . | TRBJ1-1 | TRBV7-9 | TGTGCCAGCAGCCTCGGGACGGAGAACACTGAAGCTTTCTTT | CASSLGTENTEAFF
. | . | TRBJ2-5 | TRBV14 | TGTGCCAGCAGCCAAGAAGTGGGGGCGGAGACCCAGTACTTC | CASSQEVGAETQYF
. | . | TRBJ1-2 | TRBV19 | TGTGCCAGTAGTAGTGCGGGGACGTGGGGGGCCAACTATGGCTACACCTTC | CASSSAGTWGANYGYTF
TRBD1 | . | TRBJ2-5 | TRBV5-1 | TGCGCCAGCAGCCCCGGACAGGGGGCAGAGACCCAGTACTTC | CASSPGQGAETQYF